What follows are 15 T cell receptor beta chains derived from one specimen sequenced in a study of T cell changes during pregnancy in multiple sclerosis. Some clones are missing from TCRdb's copy, which holds only in-frame ones; the method was immunoSEQ multiplex PCR. In the table there are tens of thousands of clones, over 75% of which are singletons. The sequencing used CD8+ T cells from peripheral blood mononuclear cells, collected in the first trimester of pregnancy. These receptors were obtained from a female donor with multiple sclerosis, enrolled in a pregnancy study.

The genes are TRBV6-1 and TRBJ2-3; 11 bases fit TRBD2. The germline V gene encodes CDR1 MNHNS and CDR2 SASEGT. Losses at the gene ends were 0 bases for V and 2 bases for J; bases not matched to a gene: 1. CDR3 size: 16 residues. CDR3: CASSEAGLAVTDTQYF. The CDR3 nucleotides read TGTGCCAGCAGTGAAGCGGGACTAGCGGTCACAGATACGCAGTATTTT.

The chain combines TRBV27 with TRBJ2-7; D perhaps matches TRBD2 (6 bases). V was clipped by 1 base and J by 2 bases, with 12 bases between them. Germline lookup yields CDR1 MNHEY and CDR2 SMNVEV (reference sequence). CDR3 length: 15 residues. The CDR3 DNA is TGTGCCAGCAGTTTATATTCGGGGGTTCCCTACGAGCAGTACTTC. Protein: CASSLYSGVPYEQYF.

The chain recombines TRBV28 with TRBJ2-5, with no clear D. V gave up 3 bases and J gave up 0 bases, with 17 bases separating them. This CDR3 is 17 amino acids long. CDR1 is MDHEN and CDR2 is SYDVKM in the germline V gene. CDR3 amino acids: CASSFSRPYRDQETQYF. Written as DNA, the CDR3 is TGTGCCAGCAGTTTTTCTCGGCCGTACAGAGACCAAGAGACCCAGTACTTC.

The chain links TRBV13 to TRBJ2-7; D unresolved. The CDR3 extends over 15 amino acids. The V gene's germline CDR1 is PRHDT and CDR2 FYEKMQ (reference sequence). Trimming stripped 5 bases from V and 0 bases from J, with 14 bases between. The CDR3 DNA reads TGTGCCAGCAGCGATACCTCGGAGAGCTCCTACGAGCAGTACTTC. This encodes CASSDTSESSYEQYF.

CDR3 residues: CASSFRTSGTSYEQYF. CDR3 DNA sequence: TGCGCCAGCAGCTTCCGGACTAGCGGGACCTCCTACGAGCAGTACTTC. The J gene is TRBJ2-7, the V gene TRBV5-1, with TRBD2 matching 12 bases. The J segment lost 0 bases and the V segment lost 2 bases, leaving 3 bases of the junction unmatched. The CDR3 is 16 residues long. CDR1 SGHRS and CDR2 YFSETQ come from the germline V gene.

The chain couples TRBV19 to TRBJ2-7, with 7 bases matching TRBD2. V was clipped by 2 bases and J by 5 bases; unmatched bases: 6. CDR3 length: 14 residues. The germline V gene has CDR1 LNHDA and CDR2 SQIVND (reference sequence). Here the CDR3 reads CASSISGGYHEQYF. In nucleotides, the CDR3 is TGTGCCAGTAGTATATCGGGAGGCTACCACGAGCAGTACTTC.

The rearrangement uses TRBV28 and TRBJ2-7; the D gene is possibly TRBD1 (6 bases). Trimming cost V 3 bases and J 6 bases, with 18 bases left between them. The CDR3 is made up of 15 amino acids. Germline CDR1 is MDHEN and CDR2 is SYDVKM. CDR3 sequence: CASSFWRSGVSEQYF. The CDR3 DNA reads as TGTGCCAGCAGTTTTTGGAGGTCAGGGGTTAGCGAGCAGTACTTC.

The J gene is TRBJ1-1, the V gene TRBV7-9; tentative D call: TRBD1 (6 bases). Per germline, CDR1 SEHNR and CDR2 FQNEAQ (reference sequence). Trimming took off 1 base at V and 6 bases at J, with 12 bases between the two ends. The length of the CDR3 is 14 residues. The CDR3 loop reads CASSLEGVLAEAFF. The DNA for the CDR3 is TGTGCCAGCAGCTTAGAGGGGGTTCTGGCTGAAGCTTTCTTT.

The rearrangement links TRBV4-1 to TRBJ2-1, with TRBD2 matching over 8 bases. The CDR3 consists of 17 residues. Losses at the gene ends were 4 bases for V and 3 bases for J; bases not matched to a gene: 11. Germline CDR1 reads MGHRA; CDR2 reads YSYEKL. The CDR3 DNA reads as TGCGCCAGCAGCCCAACCCCCACTAGCGGATTCTACAATGAGCAGTTCTTC. It encodes CASSPTPTSGFYNEQFF.

The chain recombines TRBV4-1 with TRBJ2-5, with TRBD2 identical over 8 bases. Germline trimming cut 0 bases from V and 1 base from J; bases unmatched to any gene: 7. Germline CDR1 is MGHRA and CDR2 is YSYEKL. The CDR3 totals 17 residues. This CDR3 reads CASSQEETSGLQETQYF. The CDR3 DNA is TGCGCCAGCAGCCAAGAGGAAACTAGCGGACTCCAAGAGACCCAGTACTTC.

The chain couples TRBV4-1 to TRBJ1-5; D might be TRBD1 (5 bases). Germline CDR1 MGHRA, CDR2 YSYEKL. This CDR3 is 13 amino acids long. Trimming removed 4 bases at V and 3 bases at J, with 7 bases between. The CDR3 reads CASSPGLNQPQHF. CDR3 DNA: TGCGCCAGCAGCCCAGGGCTCAATCAGCCCCAGCATTTT.

V and J are TRBV7-2 and TRBJ1-5; perhaps TRBD1 as D (6 bases). Germline CDR1 and CDR2: SGHTA and FQGNSA. The V end was cut by 0 bases, the J end by 4 bases, with 10 bases between. CDR3 length: 15 residues. The chain's CDR3 is CASSLAAGVNQPQHF. In DNA, the CDR3 is TGTGCCAGCAGCTTAGCGGCAGGGGTGAATCAGCCCCAGCATTTT.

This clone appeared a single time. DNA of the CDR3: TGTGCCAGTAGTATTCTAGACAGCACAGATACGCAGTATTTT. Protein: CASSILDSTDTQYF. The genes are TRBV19 and TRBJ2-3, with D hard to call. Between the trimmed V and J ends, which lost 3 bases and 0 bases, there was a span of 7 bases. Germline loops: CDR1 LNHDA, CDR2 SQIVND (reference sequence). This CDR3 region has 14 residues.

The chain combines TRBV27 with TRBJ1-5; D unclear. The V end lost 1 base, the J end lost 0 bases, and 16 bases lay between the germline ends. The CDR3 is made up of 18 amino acids. Germline loops: CDR1 MNHEY, CDR2 SMNVEV (reference sequence). CDR3 nucleotide sequence: TGTGCCAGCAGTTTATTTGTAGATCCGGGTGTTAGCAATCAGCCCCAGCATTTT. Residues: CASSLFVDPGVSNQPQHF.

The chain couples TRBV28 to TRBJ2-3; 12 bases align to TRBD1. The ends lost 6 bases at V and 5 bases at J; junction bases unmatched: 18. CDR1 is MDHEN and CDR2 is SYDVKM in the germline V gene. CDR3 size: 19 residues. The CDR3 here is CASSRIAPGQGALVDTQYF. The CDR3 DNA follows: TGTGCCAGCAGCCGAATCGCGCCGGGACAGGGGGCTTTAGTAGATACGCAGTATTTT.